This TCR beta chain was observed in a study of T cell repertoires in cytomegalovirus infection. Study-wide context: The study used recently identified HLA-C-restricted and well-studied HLA-B-restricted CMV epitopes. CMV infection plus the matching HLA type was flagged by public TCR beta signatures.

Comments on this clonotype: Its antigen is currently unknown.

V was cut by 0 bases and J by 8 bases, with 22 bases left in between. The germline V gene encodes CDR1 SEHNR and CDR2 FQNEAQ (reference sequence). The CDR3 consists of 17 residues. TCRdb ran MiXCR on the reads and lists one entry per CDR3 protein. The table includes 830,000 or so distinct CDR3 sequences, about 33% detected once. This receptor was obtained from a human donor in good health (CMV status not recorded). Some clones in this sample may be carry-over from other donors' samples. The source was cultured CD8+ T cells from PBMCs, collected from culture after CMV antigen stimulation. This chain links TRBV7-9 with TRBJ1-2; a possible D gene is TRBD1 (6 bases). The DNA of the CDR3 is TGTGCCAGCAGCTTAGCTCCCGGGACGCCCCCAGGGGAGGGCTACACCTTC. Translating it yields CASSLAPGTPPGEGYTF.